This TCR beta chain was recovered during a study of cytomegalovirus exposure and HLA in healthy donors. The length of the CDR3 is 12 residues. Germline lookup yields CDR1 SEHNR and CDR2 FQNEAQ (reference sequence). The V gene lost 3 bases and the J gene lost 8 bases, with 11 bases spanning the gap. Sequenced by immunoSEQ multiplex PCR; TCRdb stores in-frame clones only, minus some. This sample has 110,000 or so clones; 70% to 90% occur once, and the top ten carry about 3%. Sequencing was performed on PBMCs. The rearrangement joins TRBV7-9 to TRBJ2-7; a possible D gene is TRBD1 (5 bases). The sequence derives from a woman under 30 in good health and CMV-seronegative. CDR3 DNA sequence: TGTGCCAGCAGCTTCGACAGCATCAAGCAGTACTTC. This gives the protein CASSFDSIKQYF.